This TCR beta chain was observed in a study of T cell responses to AZD1222 COVID-19 vaccine. Measured with immunoSEQ multiplex PCR; TCRdb has only the in-frame clones, and not every one. The data hold approximately 200,000 clones, with approximately 86% observed a single time. CDR3 length: 16 residues. Trimming cost V 5 bases and J 2 bases; bases outside gene matches: 4. The germline V gene has CDR1 MNHEY and CDR2 SMNVEV (reference sequence). Specimen: peripheral blood, collected on day 0 of AZD1222 vaccination. The receptor was isolated from an adult in good health. V is TRBV27 and J is TRBJ2-3; 13 nucleotides agree with TRBD2. CDR3 protein: CASSATSGGATDTQYF. CDR3 bases: TGTGCCAGCAGTGCCACTAGCGGGGGGGCCACAGATACGCAGTATTTT.